The rows below give T cell receptor beta chains drawn from one sample of a study of blood T cells in healthy people across ages. Each CDR3 protein is one row after TCRdb ran MiXCR on the 5' RACE reads. The sample lists around 1,700,000 distinct CDR3 sequences; 28% were seen once. Material for sequencing was blood. The receptors come from a woman in her twenties or thirties in good health. CDR3s include the opening cysteine and the closing phenylalanine or tryptophan. D genes are given only for firm matches. Clone size is stated in some rows and not others, as once, few, many or a class when expanded.

DNA | CDR3 | size | length | D | J | V
TGTGCCAGCAGCCCTAACACAGATACGCAGTATTTT | CASSPNTDTQYF | many | 12 | NA | TRBJ2-3 | TRBV5-1
TGCAGTGCTAGAGGGAGCGGGGGGGCCGACTACAATGAGCAGTTCTTC | CSARGSGGADYNEQFF | many | 16 | TRBD2 | TRBJ2-1 | TRBV20-1
TGTGCCAGCAGCCCGCGTTACACTAGCGGTGGAAGGGCCAACGTCCTGACTTTC | CASSPRYTSGGRANVLTF | NA | 18 | TRBD2 | TRBJ2-6 | TRBV3-1
TGTGCCAGCAGATTCCTGACGGGGGACACTGAAGCTTTCTTT | CASRFLTGDTEAFF | NA | 14 | NA | TRBJ1-1 | TRBV6-6
TGTGCCAGCAGACCTAGCGTGGGACAGCGTAACACTGAAGCTTTCTTT | CASRPSVGQRNTEAFF | few | 16 | TRBD1 | TRBJ1-1 | TRBV7-2
TGTGCCAGCTCCTCGGATTCAGGGGAAGAGACCCAGTACTTC | CASSSDSGEETQYF | few | 14 | NA | TRBJ2-5 | TRBV18
TGTGCCAGCAGTGAAGGGGCGGGCTCCTCCTACGAGCAGTACTTC | CASSEGAGSSYEQYF | many | 15 | NA | TRBJ2-7 | TRBV6-1
TGTGCCAGCAGTGAGATACAGGGGGGTGAGACCCAGTACTTC | CASSEIQGGETQYF | few | 14 | TRBD1 | TRBJ2-5 | TRBV2
TGCGCCAGCGGCCATAGGACAGGTACCTACGAGCAGTACTTC | CASGHRTGTYEQYF | once | 14 | TRBD1 | TRBJ2-7 | TRBV5-1
TGTGCCAGCAGTGGCCCCTCAAACATTCAGTACTTC | CASSGPSNIQYF | many | 12 | NA | TRBJ2-4 | TRBV6-1
TGTGCCAGCAGTTTAAAGAAGGAAAAACTGTTTTTT | CASSLKKEKLFF | few | 12 | NA | TRBJ1-4 | TRBV28
TGTGCCAGCAGCAGGAATTTCTACGAGCAGTACTTC | CASSRNFYEQYF | NA | 12 | NA | TRBJ2-7 | TRBV14
TGCGCCAGCAGCCCCCTGACTAGCGGGGGGGCAAATGAGCAGTTCTTC | CASSPLTSGGANEQFF | many | 16 | TRBD2 | TRBJ2-1 | TRBV5-1
TGTGCCAGCAGCCCCACGAGGGCCCAAAACAATGAGCAGTACTTC | CASSPTRAQNNEQYF | NA | 15 | NA | TRBJ2-5 | TRBV7-7
TGTGCCAACAACAACGGGACTAGCGAGAGGGAGCAGTTCTTC | CANNNGTSEREQFF | NA | 14 | TRBD2 | TRBJ2-1 | TRBV7-2
TGTGCCAACAGCCTTGGACAGGGAGGCTACGAGCAGTACTTC | CANSLGQGGYEQYF | NA | 14 | TRBD1 | TRBJ2-7 | TRBV12-3/TRBV12-4
TGCGCCAGCAGCCAAGATTATCTTGGGACAGGGTCCTACGAGCAGTACTTC | CASSQDYLGTGSYEQYF | many | 17 | TRBD1 | TRBJ2-7 | TRBV4-3
TGCAGCGTGGGCACATTGAACACTGAAGCTTTCTTT | CSVGTLNTEAFF | few | 12 | NA | TRBJ1-1 | TRBV29-1
TGCGCCAGCAGGGCAAGTTTGACAGGGGTCTACGAGCAGTACTTC | CASRASLTGVYEQYF | many | 15 | TRBD1 | TRBJ2-7 | TRBV5-1
TGCAGCGTTGAAGGAATCAGGGGTCGGACACAAGAGACCCAGTACTTC | CSVEGIRGRTQETQYF | few | 16 | NA | TRBJ2-5 | TRBV29-1
TGTGCCAGTATTTGGGGCAATCAGCCCCAGCATTTT | CASIWGNQPQHF | NA | 12 | NA | TRBJ1-5 | TRBV19
TGCAGTGGGACTAGCGGGGGGGTATACGGGAGGCAGTATTTT | CSGTSGGVYGRQYF | NA | 14 | TRBD2 | TRBJ2-3 | TRBV20-1
TGTGCCAGCAGCCGCGTGGCTACCGGGCAGTACTTC | CASSRVATGQYF | few | 12 | NA | TRBJ2-7 | TRBV7-2
TGTGCCAGCCTATCGGGGCGGGAGTTTCATGAGCAGTTCTTC | CASLSGREFHEQFF | NA | 14 | TRBD2 | TRBJ2-1 | TRBV28
TGTGCCACCAGAGCGGGGTCCCGACGGACCCAGTACTTC | CATRAGSRRTQYF | NA | 13 | TRBD2 | TRBJ2-5 | TRBV28
TGCGCCAGTCACACTTCACACACAGATACGCAGTATTTT | CASHTSHTDTQYF | NA | 13 | NA | TRBJ2-3 | TRBV5-1
TGTGCCAGCAGTTTGTCCGTATTTTCACCCCTCCACTTT | CASSLSVFSPLHF | many | 13 | NA | TRBJ1-6 | TRBV12-3/TRBV12-4
TGCAGTGCTTTGGGTGGGGGGGGCCTATCCTACAATGAGCAGTTCTTC | CSALGGGGLSYNEQFF | NA | 16 | NA | TRBJ2-1 | TRBV20-1
TGCGCCAGCAGCTTCAGCGGACAAACTACAGATACGCAGTATTTT | CASSFSGQTTDTQYF | NA | 15 | NA | TRBJ2-3 | TRBV5-1
TGTGCCAGCAGCCTAGAGGGGACTATCCTAGCCAAAAACATTCAGTACTTC | CASSLEGTILAKNIQYF | NA | 17 | TRBD2 | TRBJ2-4 | TRBV7-9
TGTGCCAGCAGTTTAGGCCTTCGGGGGAATGAAAAACTGTTTTTT | CASSLGLRGNEKLFF | NA | 15 | NA | TRBJ1-4 | TRBV12-3/TRBV12-4
TGCGCCAGCAGCTTGTCGCAGGCCTACGAGCAGTACTTC | CASSLSQAYEQYF | NA | 13 | NA | TRBJ2-7 | TRBV5-1
TGCAGTGCCAAGCGGACTAGCGGGAGTGGTGAGCAGTACTTC | CSAKRTSGSGEQYF | NA | 14 | TRBD2 | TRBJ2-5 | TRBV20-1
TGTGCCAGCGGAGCCGGGACAGGGTTGTACGAGCAGTACTTC | CASGAGTGLYEQYF | many | 14 | TRBD1 | TRBJ2-7 | TRBV7-9
TGTGCCGGCAGCTTAATACGGGATACGCAGTATTTT | CAGSLIRDTQYF | NA | 12 | NA | TRBJ2-3 | TRBV3-1
TGTGCCAGCAGCATGAGGGTGAACACTGAAGCTTTCTTT | CASSMRVNTEAFF | once | 13 | NA | TRBJ1-1 | TRBV12-3/TRBV12-4
TGCAGTGCTAGAGATTCCCGGGGGGGCTCCCACGAGCAGTACTTC | CSARDSRGGSHEQYF | NA | 15 | TRBD2 | TRBJ2-7 | TRBV20-1
TGCAGTGCTAGGAGACAACAGTCTAATTCACCCCTCCACTTT | CSARRQQSNSPLHF | NA | 14 | NA | TRBJ1-6 | TRBV20-1
TGCAGTGCCGATCCCAGGGGGGGGGGCTACACCTTC | CSADPRGGGYTF | NA | 12 | TRBD1 | TRBJ1-2 | TRBV20-1
TGTGCCAGCCGAGGGGCAGGGGCCGGGGACACTGAAGCTTTCTTT | CASRGAGAGDTEAFF | NA | 15 | NA | TRBJ1-1 | TRBV6-5
TGTGCCAGCGCACTACGGGGTAGCAATCAGCCCCAGCATTTT | CASALRGSNQPQHF | once | 14 | NA | TRBJ1-5 | TRBV7-9
TGTGTCAGCACCTTGAGAAGCCACGAGCAGTACTTC | CVSTLRSHEQYF | few | 12 | NA | TRBJ2-7 | TRBV11-2
TGTGCCAGCAGGAGGGGCGGGGGGTCAGATACGCAGTATTTT | CASRRGGGSDTQYF | few | 14 | TRBD2 | TRBJ2-3 | TRBV28
TGCAGTGCTATTATAGGGACAGGGGAGACCCAGTACTTC | CSAIIGTGETQYF | NA | 13 | TRBD1 | TRBJ2-5 | TRBV20-1
TGCGCCAGCAGCCCGGGGGCCAAGGACTATGGCTACACCTTC | CASSPGAKDYGYTF | NA | 14 | NA | TRBJ1-2 | TRBV5-1